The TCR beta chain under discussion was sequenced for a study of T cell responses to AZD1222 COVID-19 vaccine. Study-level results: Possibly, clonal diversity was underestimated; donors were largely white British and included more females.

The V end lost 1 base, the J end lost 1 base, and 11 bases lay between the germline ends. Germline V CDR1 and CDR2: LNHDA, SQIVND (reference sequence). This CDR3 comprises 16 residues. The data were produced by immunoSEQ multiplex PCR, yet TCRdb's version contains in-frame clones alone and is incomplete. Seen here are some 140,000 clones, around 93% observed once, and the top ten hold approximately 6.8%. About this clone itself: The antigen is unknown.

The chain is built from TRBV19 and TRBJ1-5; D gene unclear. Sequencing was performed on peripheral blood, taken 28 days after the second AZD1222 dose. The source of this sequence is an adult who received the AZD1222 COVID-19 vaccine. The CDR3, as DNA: TGTGCCAGTAGTATAGGGGGTAGTGCGAGCAATCAGCCCCAGCATTTT. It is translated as CASSIGGSASNQPQHF.